The T cell receptor (beta chain) described here comes from a study of T cells after yellow fever vaccination (dated by TCRdb to between 2018 and 2021). Looking at the study overall: The SMART-Seq v4 Ultra Low Input RNA kit was used to prepare libraries from fractions with low cell numbers. Bulk TCR alpha and beta repertoires were sequenced longitudinally to track T-cell clones before and after primary and booster YFV17D yellow fever vaccination. Two healthy male donors made up the cohort, one aged 18 to 29 years and the other aged 30 to 40 years. Blood was collected at multiple timepoints before and after primary and secondary immunization, and bulk PBMC replicates and cell subsets were isolated.

TCR cDNA was made using 5'RACE template switching, a step that added a universal primer site and unique molecular identifiers. Priming for cDNA synthesis came from both the TCR alpha and TCR beta constant segments. Two PCR steps were used to amplify libraries, with sample barcodes and sequencing adapters being added in the second step. Libraries were sequenced on Illumina HiSeq 2500 (2x100 bp) or NovaSeq (2x150 bp). The original pipeline was this. MIGEC was used to demultiplex reads and collapse the reads into UMI consensus sequences, and MiXCR was used for V(D)J alignment. Vaccine-responding clonotypes were identified with edgeR using replicate PBMC samples, with FDR below 0.01 and a log2 fold change above 5 up to day 15 being required. Each bulk clonotype received a CD4 or CD8 identity based on whether the sequenced CD4 or CD8 repertoire contained that clonotype at higher abundance. TCRdb reran the public reads through fastp at Q25 and MiXCR, keeping productive beta chains. Rows with one shared CDR3 protein collapse into an entry with the most common genes and DNA. These V and J calls derive from TCRdb rather than the authors' analysis. For this sample there are about 580,000 distinct CDR3 sequences; around 16% appear just once. The top ten constitute 15% to 20% of the sample.

What this sample's treatment or condition label stands for: live attenuated yellow fever vaccine strain. At each blood-draw timepoint, two biological replicates of bulk PBMCs were collected. A standard Ficoll-Paque protocol was used to isolate PBMCs from peripheral blood. TriZol was used to extract RNA from bulk PBMCs, CD4 and CD8 fractions, and dextramer-positive and dextramer-negative fractions. The table lists this clonotype with a count of one. Its antigen remains undetermined. Per-base quality was not reported, and no clone a single base away is much larger than it. A lone read offers only weak evidence. What the study reported, not specific to this receptor: The secondary T-cell response was found to be weaker but faster than the primary response, with a peak reached on day 5 rather than on day 15. After the booster, most clones that had expanded after primary vaccination were detected again (roughly 95% of CD4 and 88% of CD8), suggesting broad maintenance of memory. A small share of clonotypes occurred in both CD4 and CD8 compartments, likely arising from convergent recombination. Because abundant contaminating clonotypes from the bulk population could be contained in FACS-sorted repertoires, computational filtering was required. Only a couple of donors were included in the study, so the extent to which the findings can be generalized is limited.

The germline V gene (reference sequence) specifies LNHNV as CDR1 and YYDKDF as CDR2. V is reduced by 1 base and J by 4 bases, leaving a spacing of 14 bases between them. From cysteine to phenylalanine, the CDR3 is 16 amino acids long. The CDR3 DNA has 48 bases and is translated from base 1. The TCR originated in a man between 18 and 29 years old who received the YFV17D yellow fever vaccine. The chain joins TRBV15 to TRBJ1-3; the D gene is not confidently resolved. Specimen: PBMCs, collected around 5 days after the first yellow fever vaccination. The CDR3 region has the sequence CATSRVQLNGGNTIYF. The DNA sequence follows: TGTGCCACCAGCAGAGTACAGCTTAACGGGGGAAACACCATATATTTT.